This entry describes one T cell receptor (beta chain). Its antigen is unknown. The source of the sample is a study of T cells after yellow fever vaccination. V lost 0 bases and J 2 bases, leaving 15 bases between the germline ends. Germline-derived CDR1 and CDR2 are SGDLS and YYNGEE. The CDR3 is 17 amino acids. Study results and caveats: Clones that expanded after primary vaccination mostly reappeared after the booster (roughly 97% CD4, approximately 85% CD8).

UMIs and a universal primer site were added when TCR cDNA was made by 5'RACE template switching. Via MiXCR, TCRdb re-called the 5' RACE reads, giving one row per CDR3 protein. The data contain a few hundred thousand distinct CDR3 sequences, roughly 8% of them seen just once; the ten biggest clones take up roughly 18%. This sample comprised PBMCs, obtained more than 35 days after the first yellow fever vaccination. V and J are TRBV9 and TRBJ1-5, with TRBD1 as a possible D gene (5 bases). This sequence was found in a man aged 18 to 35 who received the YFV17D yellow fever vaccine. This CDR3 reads CASSVEGEWTGNQPQHF. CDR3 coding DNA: TGTGCCAGCAGCGTAGAAGGGGAGTGGACGGGCAATCAGCCCCAGCATTTT. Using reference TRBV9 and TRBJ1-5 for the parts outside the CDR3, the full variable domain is DSGVTQTPKHLITATGQRVTLRCSPRSGDLSVYWYQQSLDQGLQFLIQYYNGEERAKGNILERFSAQQFPDLHSELNLSSLELGDSALYFCASSVEGEWTGNQPQHFGDGTRLSIL.